Shown below are 18 T cell receptor beta chains from a single sample sequenced in a study of early T cells in non-severe SARS-CoV-2 infection. MiXCR was run by TCRdb on the 5' RACE reads, yielding one entry per CDR3 protein. The sample carries 50,000 to 60,000 distinct CDR3 sequences, under 14% recorded once. The specimen sequenced was whole blood. These receptors were collected from an adult who was a healthcare worker with PCR-confirmed SARS-CoV-2 infection or an uninfected control (not recorded which).

For this clonotype: One junction end does not reproduce the germline sequence, and a read error may be involved. V gene TRBV7-8 combines with J gene TRBJ2-1; D not certain. Per germline, CDR1 SGHVS and CDR2 FQNEAQ. This CDR3 is built from 17 residues. The CDR3 region has the DNA TGTGACAGCAGCCCTCTCGCCGGCCAGAACCCCTACAATGAGCAGTTCTTC. Translating gives CDSSPLAGQNPYNEQFF.

The chain links TRBV5-1 to TRBJ1-2; D is uncertain. This CDR3 region has 13 residues. The germline V and J ends were trimmed by 5 bases and 7 bases, with 15 bases remaining between them. From germline, CDR1 is SGHRS and CDR2 YFSETQ. The DNA of the CDR3 is TGCGCCAGCAGTCATGACGGGTCGTCTGGCTACACCTTC. Translation: CASSHDGSSGYTF.

The J gene is TRBJ2-1, the V gene TRBV9, with TRBD2 identical over 9 bases. V lost 0 bases to trimming and J lost 9 bases; unmatched junction nucleotides: 7. The germline V gene encodes CDR1 SGDLS and CDR2 YYNGEE. The CDR3 runs 15 residues. The CDR3 coding sequence is TGTGCCAGCAGCGTAGGACTAGCGGTGGGGGGTGAGCAGTTCTTC. It specifies CASSVGLAVGGEQFF.

CDR3 amino acids: CASSLGQGGNEKLFF. Here the CDR3 DNA reads TGTGCCAGCAGTCTCGGACAGGGCGGAAATGAAAAACTGTTTTTT. This chain connects TRBV28 to TRBJ1-4; 8 nucleotides agree with TRBD1. Trimming took 5 bases from V and 5 from J; bases not matched to a gene: 7. The germline V gene encodes CDR1 MDHEN and CDR2 SYDVKM. This CDR3 region has 15 residues.

The V call is TRBV10-3, the J call TRBJ2-1, with D unresolved. This CDR3 is 12 amino acids long. Trimming removed 5 bases at V and 12 bases at J, with 14 bases between. Per germline, CDR1 ENHRY and CDR2 SYGVKD. The CDR3 DNA follows: TGTGCCATCAGTACTACGAGTGGTTGGCAGTTCTTC. It specifies CAISTTSGWQFF.

This clonotype was counted many times. V is TRBV28 and J is TRBJ2-1, with D hard to call. This CDR3 comprises 14 residues. Deletions cut 6 bases from V and 2 bases from J, with 11 bases between. The germline CDR1 and CDR2 sequences are MDHEN and SYDVKM. The CDR3 DNA is TGTGCCAGCAGCTCCTTGAACACCTACAATGAGCAGTTCTTC. This sequence encodes CASSSLNTYNEQFF.

This clonotype has a count of ten or more. This sequence joins TRBV28 and TRBJ2-7; TRBD1 matches at 9 bases. CDR1 and CDR2 (germline): MDHEN, SYDVKM. The J segment lost 3 bases and the V segment lost 5 bases, leaving 8 bases of the junction unmatched. The CDR3 totals 15 residues. CDR3 region: CASSNPGQGYYEQYF. CDR3 sequence (DNA): TGTGCCAGCAGTAACCCGGGACAGGGATACTACGAGCAGTACTTC. Full variable domain (missing parts from reference TRBV28 and TRBJ2-7): DVKVTQSSRYLVKRTGEKVFLECVQDMDHENMFWYRQDPGLGLRLIYFSYDVKMKEKGDIPEGYSVSREKKERFSLILESASTNQTSMYLCASSNPGQGYYEQYFGPGTRLTVT.

The chain couples TRBV7-2 to TRBJ2-7, with D possibly TRBD2 on 6 matching bases. Trimming left V 3 bases short and J 0 bases short, with 9 bases between. The CDR3 totals 14 residues. The germline V gene encodes CDR1 SGHTA and CDR2 FQGNSA. DNA for the CDR3: TGTGCCAGCAGCTTGGGGGGAACCTCCTACGAGCAGTACTTC. As protein: CASSLGGTSYEQYF.

This clonotype was recorded a few times. Written as DNA, the CDR3 is TGTGCCAGCTATACTACTAGCGGGGTTACAGATACGCAGTATTTT. This sequence encodes CASYTTSGVTDTQYF. This chain connects TRBV6-2 or TRBV6-3 to TRBJ2-3; TRBD2 matches 10 bases. The CDR3 loop spans 15 amino acids. V shed 8 bases, J shed 3 bases, and the junction held 8 bases outside the gene matches. CDR1 MNHEY and CDR2 SVGEGT come from the germline V gene.

This sequence joins TRBV5-5 and TRBJ2-3; 7 positions agree with TRBD1. The CDR3 sequence is 14 residues long. Germline V CDR1 and CDR2: SGHKS, YYEKEE (reference sequence). After removal of 4 bases from V and 0 bases from J, the junction contained 2 bases not matched to a gene. CDR3 region: CASSTGASTDTQYF. Here the CDR3 DNA reads TGTGCCAGCAGCACAGGGGCTAGCACAGATACGCAGTATTTT.

This clonotype was seen a few times. This chain uses TRBV11-2 with TRBJ2-1; D not certain. V was cut by 5 bases and J by 5 bases, with 13 bases left in between. This CDR3 is 14 amino acids long. Germline V CDR1 and CDR2: SGHAT, FQNNGV. The CDR3 region has the DNA TGTGCCAGCAGCGCTTCTACAATCCACAATGAGCAGTTCTTC. Protein sequence: CASSASTIHNEQFF.

V and J are TRBV19 and TRBJ2-1; no clear D gene. The length of the CDR3 is 16 residues. Germline V gene lookup returns CDR1 LNHDA and CDR2 SQIVND (reference sequence). Trimming left V 4 bases short and J 2 bases short, with 15 bases between. CDR3 sequence (DNA): TGTGCCAGTAGTAGGTCCGCCGCCGCGCCCTACAATGAGCAGTTCTTC. Translation gives CASSRSAAAPYNEQFF.

Only a few counts were recorded for this clonotype. The chain links TRBV3-1 to TRBJ1-3, with unresolved D. The V gene lost 0 bases and the J gene lost 15 bases, with 15 bases spanning the gap. In germline, CDR1 is LGHDT, CDR2 YNNKEL (reference sequence). The CDR3 has 13 amino acids. CDR3 in DNA: TGTGCCAGCAGCCAAGATCGGACCTCTAACCCATATTTT. Amino acids: CASSQDRTSNPYF.

The chain has TRBV7-2 and TRBJ1-2, with TRBD1 identical over 7 bases. Germline assignment: CDR1 SGHTA and CDR2 FQGNSA. The CDR3 has 14 residues. With 0 bases clipped from V and 4 bases from J, the junction kept 2 bases outside the gene matches. CDR3 residues: CASSLATGSYGYTF. The CDR3 nucleotides read TGTGCCAGCAGCTTAGCGACAGGGAGCTATGGCTACACCTTC.

This clonotype has ten or more counts. The rearrangement uses TRBV5-1 and TRBJ2-2; D remains unclear. The V gene lost 2 bases and the J gene lost 1 base, with 3 bases spanning the gap. The CDR3 has 13 residues. Germline V gives CDR1 SGHRS, CDR2 YFSETQ. Written as DNA, the CDR3 is TGCGCCAGCAGCTTCGAGAACACCGGGGAGCTGTTTTTT. This sequence encodes CASSFENTGELFF.

This clonotype has only a few counts. The CDR3 is CASRLGGAYEQYF. CDR3 in DNA: TGTGCCAGCAGGTTGGGCGGGGCCTACGAGCAGTACTTC. This chain uses TRBV7-2 with TRBJ2-7; maybe TRBD2 (6 bases). Germline V gene sequence: CDR1 SGHTA, CDR2 FQGNSA. The V gene lost 6 bases and the J gene lost 2 bases, with 11 bases spanning the gap. The CDR3 is made up of 13 amino acids. Based on the CDR3 plus reference TRBV7-2 and TRBJ2-7, the full variable domain is GAGVSQSPSNKVTEKGKDVELRCDPISGHTALYWYRQSLGQGLEFLIYFQGNSAPDKSGLPSDRFSAERTGGSVSTLTIQRTQQEDSAVYLCASRLGGAYEQYFGPGTRLTVT.

This clonotype was seen at least ten times. The chain has TRBV5-1 and TRBJ1-3; a weak D match, TRBD1 (5 bases). Trimming cost V 7 bases and J 0 bases, with 14 bases left between them. Germline V gene data show CDR1 as SGHRS and CDR2 as YFSETQ. This CDR3 contains 15 residues. CDR3 coding DNA: TGCGCCAGCGGGACGGGCCTGGCCTCTGGAAACACCATATATTTT. This translates into CASGTGLASGNTIYF.

The sample holds many counts of this clonotype. This chain connects TRBV27 to TRBJ2-5, with 8 bases fitting TRBD1. The germline V gene encodes CDR1 MNHEY and CDR2 SMNVEV (reference sequence). The CDR3 has 15 amino acids. With V trimmed by 5 bases and J by 3 bases, 8 bases remained unmatched. The CDR3 here is CASSRTRTGKETQYF. DNA for the CDR3: TGTGCCAGCAGTCGGACCCGGACAGGGAAAGAGACCCAGTACTTC.